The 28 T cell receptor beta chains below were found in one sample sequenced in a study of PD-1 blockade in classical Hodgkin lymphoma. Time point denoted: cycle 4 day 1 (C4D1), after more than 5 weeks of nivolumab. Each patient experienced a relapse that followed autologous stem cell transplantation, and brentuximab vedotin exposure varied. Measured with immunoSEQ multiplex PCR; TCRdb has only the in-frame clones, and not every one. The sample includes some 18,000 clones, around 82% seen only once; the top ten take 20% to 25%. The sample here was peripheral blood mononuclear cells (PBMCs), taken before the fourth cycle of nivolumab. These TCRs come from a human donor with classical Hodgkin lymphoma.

The CDR3 DNA is TGTGCCAGCACCCTGGACAGAAGGACAGATACGCAGTATTTT. Its translation is CASTLDRRTDTQYF. The chain couples TRBV6-1 to TRBJ2-3; possible D gene TRBD1, 6 bases. Germline CDR1 is MNHNS and CDR2 is SASEGT. Trimming shortened V by 7 bases and J by 3 bases, and 14 bases separated the two germline ends. CDR3 length: 14 residues.

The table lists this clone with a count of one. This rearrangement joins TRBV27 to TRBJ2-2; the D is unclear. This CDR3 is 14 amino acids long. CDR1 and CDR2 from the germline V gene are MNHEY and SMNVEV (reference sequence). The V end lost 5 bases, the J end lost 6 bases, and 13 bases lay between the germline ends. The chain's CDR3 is CASSIRRAAGELFF. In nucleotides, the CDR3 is TGTGCCAGCAGTATTCGCCGGGCGGCCGGGGAGCTGTTTTTT.

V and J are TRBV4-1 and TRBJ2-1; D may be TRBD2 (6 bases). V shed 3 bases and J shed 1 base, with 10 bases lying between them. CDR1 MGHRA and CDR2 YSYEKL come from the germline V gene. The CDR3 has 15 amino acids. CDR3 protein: CASSHGTHSYNEQFF. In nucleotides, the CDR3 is TGCGCCAGCAGCCACGGGACTCATTCCTACAATGAGCAGTTCTTC.

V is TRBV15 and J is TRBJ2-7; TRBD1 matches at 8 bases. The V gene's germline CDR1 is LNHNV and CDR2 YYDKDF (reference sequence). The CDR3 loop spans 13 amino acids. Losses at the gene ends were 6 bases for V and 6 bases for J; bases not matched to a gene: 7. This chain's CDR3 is CATRNRGSGEQYV. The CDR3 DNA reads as TGTGCCACCAGGAACAGGGGGTCTGGCGAGCAGTACGTC.

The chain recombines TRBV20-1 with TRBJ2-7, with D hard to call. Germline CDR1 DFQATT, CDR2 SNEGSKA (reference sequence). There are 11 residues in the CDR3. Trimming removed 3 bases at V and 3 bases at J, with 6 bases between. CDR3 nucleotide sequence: TGCAGTGCTAGTCACATCTACGAGCAGTACTTC. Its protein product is CSASHIYEQYF.

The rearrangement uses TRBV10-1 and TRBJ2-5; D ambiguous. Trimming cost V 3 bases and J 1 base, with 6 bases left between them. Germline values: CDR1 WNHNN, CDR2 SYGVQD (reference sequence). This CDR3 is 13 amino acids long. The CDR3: CASSDTPQETQYF. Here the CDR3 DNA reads TGCGCCAGCAGTGATACACCCCAAGAGACCCAGTACTTC.

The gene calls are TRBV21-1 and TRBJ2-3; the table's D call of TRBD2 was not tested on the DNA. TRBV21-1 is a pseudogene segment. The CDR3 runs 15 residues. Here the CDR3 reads CASSLALASTDTQYF. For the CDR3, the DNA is TGTGCCAGCAGCTTAGCACTTGCTAGCACAGATACGCAGTATTTT.

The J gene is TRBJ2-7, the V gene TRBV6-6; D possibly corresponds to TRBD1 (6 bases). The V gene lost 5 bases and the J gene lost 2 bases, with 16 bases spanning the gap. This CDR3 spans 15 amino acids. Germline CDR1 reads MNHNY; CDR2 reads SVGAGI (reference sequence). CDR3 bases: TGTGCCAGCAGTCCCATGACAGGTTGGCCCTACGAGCAGTACTTC. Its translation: CASSPMTGWPYEQYF.

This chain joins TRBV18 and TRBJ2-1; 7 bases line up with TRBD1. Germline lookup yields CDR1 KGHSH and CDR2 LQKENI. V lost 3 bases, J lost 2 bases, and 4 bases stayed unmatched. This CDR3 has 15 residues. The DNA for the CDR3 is TGTGCCAGCTCACCGGGACAGAAAACCTACAATGAGCAGTTCTTC. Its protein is CASSPGQKTYNEQFF.

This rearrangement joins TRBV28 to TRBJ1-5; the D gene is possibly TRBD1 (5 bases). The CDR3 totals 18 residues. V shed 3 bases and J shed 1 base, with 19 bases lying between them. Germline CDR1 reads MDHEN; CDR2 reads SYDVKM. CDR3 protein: CASSFGGPGAVSNQPQHF. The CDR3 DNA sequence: TGTGCCAGCAGTTTCGGTGGCCCCGGGGCGGTGAGCAATCAGCCCCAGCATTTT.

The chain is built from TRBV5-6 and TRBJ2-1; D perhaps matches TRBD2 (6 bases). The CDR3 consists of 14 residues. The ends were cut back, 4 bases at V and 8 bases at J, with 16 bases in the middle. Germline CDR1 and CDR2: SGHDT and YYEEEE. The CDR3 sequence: CASSLGGDFYEQFF. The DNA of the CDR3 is TGTGCCAGCAGCCTGGGGGGAGACTTTTATGAGCAGTTCTTC.

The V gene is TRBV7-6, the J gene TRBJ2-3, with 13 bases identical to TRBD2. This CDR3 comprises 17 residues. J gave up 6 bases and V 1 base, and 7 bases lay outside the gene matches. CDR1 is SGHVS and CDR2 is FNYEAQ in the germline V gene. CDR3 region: CASSLDPRTSGGDTQYF. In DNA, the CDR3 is TGTGCCAGCAGCTTAGACCCAAGGACTAGCGGGGGTGATACGCAGTATTTT.

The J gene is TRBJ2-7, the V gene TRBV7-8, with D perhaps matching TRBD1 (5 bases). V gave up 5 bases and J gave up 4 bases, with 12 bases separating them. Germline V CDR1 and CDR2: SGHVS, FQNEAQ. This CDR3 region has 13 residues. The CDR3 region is CASSNPDKYEQYV. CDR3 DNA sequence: TGTGCCAGCAGCAACCCGGACAAGTACGAGCAGTACGTC.

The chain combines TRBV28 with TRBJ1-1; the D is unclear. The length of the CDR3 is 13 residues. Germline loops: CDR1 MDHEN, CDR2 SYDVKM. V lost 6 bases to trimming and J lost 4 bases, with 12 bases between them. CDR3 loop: CASSTTLFTEAFF. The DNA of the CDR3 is TGTGCCAGCAGCACGACTTTGTTCACTGAAGCTTTCTTT.

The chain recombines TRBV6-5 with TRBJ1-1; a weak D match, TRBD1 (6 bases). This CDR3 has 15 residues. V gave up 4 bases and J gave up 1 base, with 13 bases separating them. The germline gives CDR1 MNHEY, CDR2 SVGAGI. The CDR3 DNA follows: TGTGCCAGCAGTTCAGGGGAGAACCGGAACACTGAAGCTTTCTTT. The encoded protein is CASSSGENRNTEAFF.

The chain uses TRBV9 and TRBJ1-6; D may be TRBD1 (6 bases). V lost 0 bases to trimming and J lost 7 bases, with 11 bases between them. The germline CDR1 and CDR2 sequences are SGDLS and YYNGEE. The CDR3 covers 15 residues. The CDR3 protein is CASSVVEGGNSPLHF. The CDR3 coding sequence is TGTGCCAGCAGCGTAGTGGAAGGGGGAAATTCACCCCTCCACTTT.

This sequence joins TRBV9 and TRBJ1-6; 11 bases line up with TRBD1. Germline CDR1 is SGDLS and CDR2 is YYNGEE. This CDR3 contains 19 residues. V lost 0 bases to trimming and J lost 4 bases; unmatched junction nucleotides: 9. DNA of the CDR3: TGTGCCAGCAGCGTAGGAGGGACAGGGGGTCCGAGGTATAATTCACCCCTCCACTTT. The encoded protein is CASSVGGTGGPRYNSPLHF.

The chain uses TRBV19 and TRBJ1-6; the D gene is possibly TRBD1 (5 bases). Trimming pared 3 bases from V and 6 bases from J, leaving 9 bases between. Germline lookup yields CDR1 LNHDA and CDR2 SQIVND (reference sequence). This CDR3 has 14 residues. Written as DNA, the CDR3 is TGTGCCAGTAGTATCTTGGGGACTAATTCACCCCTCCACTTT. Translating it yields CASSILGTNSPLHF.

The CDR3 DNA sequence: TGTGCCAGCAGCCGGGGGAACAATCAGCCCCAGCATTTT. Protein product: CASSRGNNQPQHF. The chain couples TRBV9 to TRBJ1-5, with D possibly matching TRBD1 (5 bases). CDR1 is SGDLS and CDR2 is YYNGEE in the germline V gene. Trimming shortened V by 4 bases and J by 3 bases, and 8 bases separated the two germline ends. This CDR3 contains 13 residues.

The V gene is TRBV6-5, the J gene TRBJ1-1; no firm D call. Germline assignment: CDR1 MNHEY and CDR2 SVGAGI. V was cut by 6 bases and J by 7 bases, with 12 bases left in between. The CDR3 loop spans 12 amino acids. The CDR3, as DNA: TGTGCCAGCAGCAACCTAGTTGGTGAAGCTTTCTTT. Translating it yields CASSNLVGEAFF.

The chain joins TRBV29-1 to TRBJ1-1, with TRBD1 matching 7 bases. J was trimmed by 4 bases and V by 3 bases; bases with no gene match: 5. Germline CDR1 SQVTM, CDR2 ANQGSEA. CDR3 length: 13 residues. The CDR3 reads CSVEKGARTEAFF. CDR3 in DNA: TGCAGCGTTGAGAAGGGGGCGCGCACTGAAGCTTTCTTT.

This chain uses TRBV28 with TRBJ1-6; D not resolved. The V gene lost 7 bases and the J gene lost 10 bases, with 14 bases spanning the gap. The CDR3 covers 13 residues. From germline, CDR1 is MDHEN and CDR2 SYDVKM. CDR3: CASTPSYSSPLHF. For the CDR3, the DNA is TGTGCCAGCACCCCCTCGTACAGCTCACCCCTCCACTTT.

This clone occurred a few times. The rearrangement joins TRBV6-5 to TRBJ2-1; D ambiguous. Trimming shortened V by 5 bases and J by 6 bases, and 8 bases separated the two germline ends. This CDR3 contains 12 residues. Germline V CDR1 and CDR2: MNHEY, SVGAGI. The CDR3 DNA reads TGTGCCAGCAGTGATGGGGTCAATGAGCAGTTCTTC. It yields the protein CASSDGVNEQFF.

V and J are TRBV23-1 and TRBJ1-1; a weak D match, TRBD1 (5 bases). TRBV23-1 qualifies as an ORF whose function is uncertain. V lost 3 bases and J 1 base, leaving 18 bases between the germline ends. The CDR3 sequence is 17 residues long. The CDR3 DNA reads TGCGCCAGCAGTCAGAACGCCAGGTTTAGGGGGAACACTGAAGCTTTCTTT. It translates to CASSQNARFRGNTEAFF.

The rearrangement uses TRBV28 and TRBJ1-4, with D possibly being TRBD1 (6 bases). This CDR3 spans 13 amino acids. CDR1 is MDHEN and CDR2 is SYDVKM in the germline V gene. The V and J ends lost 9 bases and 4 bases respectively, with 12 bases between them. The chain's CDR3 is CASQGFLNEKLFF. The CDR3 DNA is TGTGCCAGTCAGGGGTTCCTTAATGAAAAACTGTTTTTT. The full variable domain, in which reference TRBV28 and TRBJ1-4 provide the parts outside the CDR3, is DVKVTQSSRYLVKRTGEKVFLECVQDMDHENMFWYRQDPGLGLRLIYFSYDVKMKEKGDIPEGYSVSREKKERFSLILESASTNQTSMYLCASQGFLNEKLFFGSGTQLSVL.

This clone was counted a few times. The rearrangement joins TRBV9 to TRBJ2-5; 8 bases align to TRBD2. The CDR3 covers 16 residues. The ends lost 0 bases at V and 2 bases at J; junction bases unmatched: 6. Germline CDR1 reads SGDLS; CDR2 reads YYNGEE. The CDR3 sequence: CASSVGISGVQETQYF. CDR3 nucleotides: TGTGCCAGCAGCGTAGGGATTAGCGGGGTACAAGAGACCCAGTACTTC.

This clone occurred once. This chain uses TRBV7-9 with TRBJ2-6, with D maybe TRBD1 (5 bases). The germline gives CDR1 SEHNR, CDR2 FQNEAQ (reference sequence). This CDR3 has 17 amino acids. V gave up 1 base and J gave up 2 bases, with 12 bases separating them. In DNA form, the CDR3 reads TGTGCCAGCAGCTTAGTCGTAGGGGCCACTGGGGCCAACGTCCTGACTTTC. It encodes CASSLVVGATGANVLTF.

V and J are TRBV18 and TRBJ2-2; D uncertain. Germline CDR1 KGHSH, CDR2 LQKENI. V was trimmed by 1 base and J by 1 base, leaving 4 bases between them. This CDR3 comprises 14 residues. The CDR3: CASSPLENTGELFF. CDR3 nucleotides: TGTGCCAGCTCACCACTGGAGAACACCGGGGAGCTGTTTTTT. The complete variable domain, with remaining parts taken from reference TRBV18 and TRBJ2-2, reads NAGVMQNPRHLVRRRGQEARLRCSPMKGHSHVYWYRQLPEEGLKFMVYLQKENIIDESGMPKERFSAEFPKEGPSILRIQQVVRGDSAAYFCASSPLENTGELFFGEGSRLTVL.